This TCR beta chain was retrieved from a study of T cell changes during pregnancy in multiple sclerosis. V was clipped by 2 bases and J by 4 bases; unmatched bases: 5. The CDR3 totals 17 residues. Germline CDR1 and CDR2: ENHRY and SYGVKD. Assay: immunoSEQ multiplex PCR; the TCRdb copy retains only in-frame clones and omits some. The data show tens of thousands of clones, roughly 89% seen once. The sequencing here drew on CD4+ T cells from peripheral blood mononuclear cells, taken in the first trimester of pregnancy. The receptor was isolated from a female donor in good health, enrolled as a control in a pregnancy study. J is TRBJ2-6 and V is TRBV10-3; the match to TRBD1 covers 10 bases. The chain's CDR3 is CAISEATGGAGANVLTF. The CDR3 DNA reads as TGTGCCATCAGTGAGGCGACAGGGGGCGCCGGGGCCAACGTCCTGACTTTC.